This TCR beta chain derives from a study of T cell repertoires in cytomegalovirus infection. Study-level background: Public TCR beta signatures indicated both CMV infection and matching HLA type.

General study findings and limits: It was HLA-C-restricted CMV-specific TCR beta clonotypes that dominated the response ex vivo.

Between the trimmed V and J ends, which lost 5 bases and 3 bases, there was a span of 13 bases. CDR1 and CDR2 from the germline V gene are SGHVS and FNYEAQ. This CDR3 comprises 15 residues. TCRdb ran MiXCR on the reads and lists one entry per CDR3 protein. The sample contains roughly 730,000 distinct CDR3 sequences, roughly 36% of which appear only once. As regards this clonotype: Antigen unknown.

This sequence was found in a human donor in good health (CMV status not recorded). Some clones in this sample may be carry-over from other donors' samples. The sample was cultured PBMCs, taken from culture after CMV antigen stimulation. The rearrangement links TRBV7-6 to TRBJ2-2; D unresolved. DNA of the CDR3: TGTGCCAGCAGCCCCAGGTTTCCGTACACCGGGGAGCTGTTTTTT. It encodes CASSPRFPYTGELFF.